The 3 T cell receptor beta chains presented below share a single source sample, sequenced in a study of chemoradiotherapy in HPV16-positive cancers (dated by TCRdb to between 2022 and 2023). Preparation of the library involved the immunoSEQ multiplex PCR assay. TCRdb limited this immuneACCESS table to in-frame rearrangements with V and J called. A share of clones is missing; checked studies link under half to unresolved V genes, and the rest is unexplained. The sample contains some 17,000 clones, roughly nine tenths of them found a single time. 2% to 2.5% of the sample is in the top ten clones. Material: blood, obtained from a patient who underwent chemoradiotherapy. All receptors come from a human donor with HPV-associated anogenital cancer.

The CDR3 DNA is TGTGCCAGCAGCTTTATCGGCGGGGTGAACACTGAAGCTTTCTTT. It codes for CASSFIGGVNTEAFF. The V gene is TRBV5-8, the J gene TRBJ1-1; D is unresolved. CDR1 SGHTS and CDR2 YDEGEE come from the germline V gene. CDR3 length: 15 amino acids. With 2 bases removed from V and 0 bases from J, the gap between germline ends came to 11 bases.

This chain links TRBV4-2 with TRBJ2-3; the match to TRBD1 covers 10 bases. CDR3 size: 19 residues. Germline CDR1 reads LGHNA; CDR2 reads YNFKEQ. The J segment lost 1 base and the V segment lost 5 bases, leaving 15 bases of the junction unmatched. CDR3 sequence reads: CASSSGTGVDWERTDTQYF. The CDR3, as DNA: TGTGCCAGCAGCTCCGGGACAGGGGTAGATTGGGAACGCACAGATACGCAGTATTTT.

The chain recombines TRBV4-1 with TRBJ2-3; 8 nucleotides agree with TRBD2. Trimming took 3 bases from V and 2 from J; bases not matched to a gene: 4. From germline, CDR1 is MGHRA and CDR2 YSYEKL. The CDR3 spans 15 residues. The DNA for the CDR3 is TGCGCCAGCAGCCAGGGGGGACTAGTCACAGATACGCAGTATTTT. Its translation: CASSQGGLVTDTQYF.